This TCR beta chain was sequenced in a study of T cells expressing NK-cell markers. Study as a whole: Sorted T-cell subsets CD3+CD56+NKG2C+, CD3+CD56+NKG2C- and CD3+CD56-NKG2C+ were TCR beta-sequenced. Eight donors were sequenced, seven testing HCMV-seropositive and one testing seronegative.

The CDR3 is 15 amino acids. Germline assignment: CDR1 LGHNT and CDR2 FRNRAP. Turning to this clonotype: Its antigen remains unknown.

For TCR beta, cDNA was produced by 5'RACE template switching with UMIs. TCRdb re-analyzed the 5' RACE reads; it lists each CDR3 protein once, without DNA. The sample holds a few hundred thousand distinct CDR3 sequences. Study-wide results and limits: Whether expanded NKG2C+ T cell clones were HCMV-specific remained unclear.

This sequence joins TRBV12-5 and TRBJ1-1. This clonotype originated in a man aged 18 to 69 in good health. Material for sequencing was blood T cells: a sorted CD56 or NKG2C T cell subset, CD4+ or CD8+ T cells, or bulk PBMC T cells (not recorded which). The CDR3 sequence: CASGSKPQGGTEAFF.